The present T cell receptor (beta chain) was sequenced within a study of CD8+ T cells in alopecia areata (dated by TCRdb to between 2018 and 2020). Study-wide context: The treated patients, all with moderate-to-severe alopecia areata, were enrolled in an open-label pilot trial of oral tofacitinib given at 5 to 10 mg twice daily. On the human side, TCRbeta sequencing was run on scalp tissue and on sorted CD4+ and CD8+ peripheral blood T cells from healthy controls and from alopecia areata patients with either patchy or totalis/universalis disease. Biopsies were taken from tofacitinib-treated patients at baseline and again at 4 and 24 weeks into treatment, and several of those patients also had a later scalp biopsy. Scalp clonality was compared across normal scalp (n=4), patchy alopecia areata scalp (n=8), and alopecia totalis/universalis scalp (n=8). TCRbeta CDR3 regions were amplified by immunoSEQ multiplex PCR using 35 Vbeta forward and 13 Jbeta reverse primers. RNA came from the PAXgene miRNA kit for fixed scalp, the miRNeasy kit for PBMCs, and the RNeasy kit for mouse skin. High-throughput TCRbeta sequencing was used to examine T cell clonal expansion in alopecia areata in both the C3H/HeJ mouse model and human patients. Tofacitinib was given for 6 to 18 months, followed by 6 months of follow-up off drug to assess delayed response and recurrence.

Study-level results and caveats: Shared TCR sequences between patients were less evident than in mice, which may be partly attributable to HLA diversity in the patient population. Compared with normal scalp, lesional scalp had higher clonality and more expanded CD8+ clones, particularly in alopecia totalis/universalis, a pattern that suggests antigenic drive. Unlike mouse skin, where gammadelta T cells dominate, normal human skin contains resident alphabeta T cells that get sequenced too, which complicates analysis of the scalp TCR repertoire.

The time point tag for this specimen amounts to: baseline before oral tofacitinib. From alopecia areata patients, peripheral blood was collected along with lesional scalp punch biopsies. PBMCs were separated by density centrifugation and stained for CD3, CD4 and CD8, after which CD4+ and CD8+ T cells were sorted on a FACSAria. The sample holds one count of this clone. Its binding antigen is unknown. No base qualities exist here, and no much larger clone lies one base off it. The CDR3, cysteine through phenylalanine, is 15 amino acids long. Solely the CDR3 DNA is kept, with 45 bases framed from the first base. Deletion took 5 bases off V and 0 bases off J, with a span of 14 bases between the germline ends. Taken from the germline V gene, the CDR1 and CDR2 loops are SQVTM and ANQGSEA. Libraries were made using the immunoSEQ multiplex PCR assay. For TCR sequencing, RNA was extracted from every sample and reverse transcribed into cDNA to serve as template. First-strand cDNA was synthesized with SuperScript III using a 2:1 mix of oligo-dT and random hexamers. A synthetic immune receptor repertoire was used to measure amplification bias, and any remaining bias was corrected computationally. The authors' analysis ran thus. Raw reads were preprocessed for error removal, and CDR3 was defined according to IMGT conventions as running from the conserved cysteine to phenylalanine. Clonality was computed by normalizing Shannon entropy by log2 of the number of productive unique TCRs and subtracting the result from 1. Whether scalp clones were CD4 or CD8 was inferred by matching scalp TCRbeta sequences against CD4 and CD8 repertoires sorted from blood. Entries here come from immuneACCESS through TCRdb and include only in-frame sequences with V and J called. Some clones fail to appear in such tables; in the studies checked, an unresolved V gene covers under half of the shortfall, and the cause of the remainder is unknown. Clonal size and the V and J genes are those of that table, whereas D and trimming came from the DNA. For this sample there are hundreds of thousands of clones; around two thirds appear just once. Around 1.2% of the sample belongs to the ten largest clones.

This receptor was taken from a human donor with alopecia areata. The V and J segments used are TRBV29-1 and TRBJ1-3; a tentative D call is TRBD1 (5 bases match). Source: CD4+ T cells sorted from blood, taken at week 0. The DNA is as follows: TGCAGCGTTCGGGGGGACCCGAGCTCTGGAAACACCATATATTTT. It encodes CSVRGDPSSGNTIYF.